This entry concerns a single TCR beta chain. Reverse transcription used roughly 0.45 to 1 ug RNA and random hexamers. TCRdb reprocessed the immunoSEQ multiplex PCR reads via MiXCR and lists one record per CDR3 protein. Of some 400,000 distinct CDR3 sequences in the sample, 75% to 90% were seen once. The entry originates in a study of CD8 T cells in Susac syndrome. The receptor was derived from a human donor with multiple sclerosis. Source material: CD8+ T cells from PBMCs.

The chain's CDR3 is CASERDIFSYEQYF. The CDR3 DNA reads TGTGCCAGCGAACGGGACATATTCTCCTACGAGCAGTACTTC. The V call is TRBV28, the J call TRBJ2-7; the D gene is possibly TRBD1 (6 bases). Germline assignment: CDR1 MDHEN and CDR2 SYDVKM. The CDR3 runs 14 residues. Trimming removed 8 bases at V and 0 bases at J, with 14 bases between.